The present T cell receptor (beta chain) was sequenced within a study of cytomegalovirus exposure and HLA in healthy donors. V was trimmed by 8 bases and J by 3 bases, leaving 17 bases between them. CDR1 WSHSY and CDR2 SAAADI come from the germline V gene. This CDR3 spans 14 amino acids. The PCR contained 60 Vbeta and 13 Jbeta primers. Clones were read by immunoSEQ multiplex PCR, and TCRdb kept only the in-frame ones, dropping some. The sample's table shows some 130,000 clones. This TCR was recovered from a man younger than 35 in good health and CMV-seronegative. The sample comprised PBMCs. The chain uses TRBV10-2 and TRBJ2-7, with D hard to call. The CDR3 is CASSAGNKLYEQYF. The CDR3 coding sequence is TGCGCCAGCTCGGCAGGAAACAAACTCTACGAGCAGTACTTC.